This T cell receptor (beta chain) was sequenced for a study of CD8+ T cells in alopecia areata. Study conclusions and caveats: Across lesional scalp, and particularly alopecia totalis/universalis, clonality surpassed that of normal scalp.

As for this clone: The antigen remains unidentified.

Germline assignment: CDR1 SGHRS and CDR2 YFSETQ. The CDR3 is made up of 14 amino acids. V was shortened by 5 bases and J by 4 bases, with 15 bases between the two germline ends. cDNA prepared by RNA extraction and subsequent reverse transcription served as the template for sequencing. Here immunoSEQ multiplex PCR was the method, and the copy in TCRdb shows in-frame clones only, minus some. The data show 100,000 to 150,000 clones, about 60% seen once. PBMCs were stained for CD3, CD4 and CD8, and CD4+ and CD8+ T cells were sorted. Sample: CD4+ T cells sorted from blood. The V call is TRBV5-1, the J call TRBJ1-2; D is unresolved. This TCR came from a human donor in good health. CDR3 protein: CASSPLVGGYGYTF. The CDR3 DNA is TGCGCCAGCAGTCCCTTGGTGGGAGGCTATGGCTACACCTTC.